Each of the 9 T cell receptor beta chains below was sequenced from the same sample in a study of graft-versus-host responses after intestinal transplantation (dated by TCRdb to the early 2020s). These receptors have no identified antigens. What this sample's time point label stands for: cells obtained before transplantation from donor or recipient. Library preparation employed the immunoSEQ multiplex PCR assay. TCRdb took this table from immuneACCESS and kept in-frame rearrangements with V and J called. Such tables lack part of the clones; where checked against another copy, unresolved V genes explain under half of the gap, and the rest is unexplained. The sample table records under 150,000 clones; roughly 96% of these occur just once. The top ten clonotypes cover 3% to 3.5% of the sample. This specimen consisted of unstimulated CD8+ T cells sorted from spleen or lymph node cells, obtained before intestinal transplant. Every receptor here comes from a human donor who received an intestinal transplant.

The CDR3 DNA reads TGTGCCAGCAGCTTAGAACAGGGTAGGCCCCCTCCGAGTGGCTACACCTTC. It specifies CASSLEQGRPPPSGYTF. V usage is TRBV7-6 and J usage is TRBJ1-2, with a weak D call TRBD1 (6 bases). The V end was cut by 1 base, the J end by 7 bases, with 22 bases between. The germline V gene has CDR1 SGHVS and CDR2 FNYEAQ. This CDR3 is built from 17 residues.

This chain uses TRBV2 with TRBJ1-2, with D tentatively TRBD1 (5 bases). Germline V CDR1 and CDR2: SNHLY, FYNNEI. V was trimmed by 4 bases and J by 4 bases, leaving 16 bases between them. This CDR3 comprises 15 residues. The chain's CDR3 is CASSGERDLIYGYTF. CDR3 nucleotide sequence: TGTGCCAGCAGTGGCGAGAGGGACCTAATCTATGGCTACACCTTC.

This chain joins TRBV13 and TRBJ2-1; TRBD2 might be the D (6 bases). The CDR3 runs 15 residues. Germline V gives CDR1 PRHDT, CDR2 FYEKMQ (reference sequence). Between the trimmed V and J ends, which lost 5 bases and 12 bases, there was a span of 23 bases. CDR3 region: CASSQLRVSGTWQFF. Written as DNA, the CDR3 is TGTGCCAGCAGCCAACTCCGCGTTAGCGGAACGTGGCAGTTCTTC.

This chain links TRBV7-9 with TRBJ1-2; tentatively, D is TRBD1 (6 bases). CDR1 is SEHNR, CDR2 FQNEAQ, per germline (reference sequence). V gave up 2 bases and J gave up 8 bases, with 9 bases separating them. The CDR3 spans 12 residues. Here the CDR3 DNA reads TGTGCCAGCAGCTTATCAGGGGCCGGCTACACCTTC. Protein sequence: CASSLSGAGYTF.

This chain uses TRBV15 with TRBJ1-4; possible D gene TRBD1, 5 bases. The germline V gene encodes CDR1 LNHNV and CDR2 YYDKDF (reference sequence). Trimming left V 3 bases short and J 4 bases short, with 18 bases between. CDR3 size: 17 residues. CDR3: CATSSPDSGYLNEKLFF. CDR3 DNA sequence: TGTGCCACCAGCAGTCCTGATTCAGGGTACCTTAATGAAAAACTGTTTTTT.

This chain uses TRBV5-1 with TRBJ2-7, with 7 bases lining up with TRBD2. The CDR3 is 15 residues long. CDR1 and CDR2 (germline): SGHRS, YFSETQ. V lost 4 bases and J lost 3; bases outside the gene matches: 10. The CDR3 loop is CASSRTSVTIYEQYF. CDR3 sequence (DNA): TGCGCCAGCAGCAGAACTAGCGTCACCATCTACGAGCAGTACTTC.

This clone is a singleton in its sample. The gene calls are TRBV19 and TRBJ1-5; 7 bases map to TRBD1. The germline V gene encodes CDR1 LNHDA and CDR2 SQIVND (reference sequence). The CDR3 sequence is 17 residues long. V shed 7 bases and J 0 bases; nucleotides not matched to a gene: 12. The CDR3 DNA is TGTGCCAGTACCCATCTCGGACAGGCTTATAGCAATCAGCCCCAGCATTTT. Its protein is CASTHLGQAYSNQPQHF.

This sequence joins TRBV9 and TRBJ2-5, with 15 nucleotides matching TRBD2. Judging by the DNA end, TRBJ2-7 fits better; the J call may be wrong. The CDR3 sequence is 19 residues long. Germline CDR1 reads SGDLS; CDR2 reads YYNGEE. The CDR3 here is CASSVDRDPGTSGRNEQYF. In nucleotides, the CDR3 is TGTGCCAGCAGCGTGGACAGGGACCCCGGGACTAGCGGGAGGAACGAGCAGTACTTC.

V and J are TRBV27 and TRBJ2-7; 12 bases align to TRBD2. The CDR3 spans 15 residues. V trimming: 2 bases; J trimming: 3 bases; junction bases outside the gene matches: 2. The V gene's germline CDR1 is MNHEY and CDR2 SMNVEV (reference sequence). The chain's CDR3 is CASSLLGLAGYEQYF. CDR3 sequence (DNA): TGTGCCAGCAGTTTACTGGGACTAGCGGGCTACGAGCAGTACTTC.